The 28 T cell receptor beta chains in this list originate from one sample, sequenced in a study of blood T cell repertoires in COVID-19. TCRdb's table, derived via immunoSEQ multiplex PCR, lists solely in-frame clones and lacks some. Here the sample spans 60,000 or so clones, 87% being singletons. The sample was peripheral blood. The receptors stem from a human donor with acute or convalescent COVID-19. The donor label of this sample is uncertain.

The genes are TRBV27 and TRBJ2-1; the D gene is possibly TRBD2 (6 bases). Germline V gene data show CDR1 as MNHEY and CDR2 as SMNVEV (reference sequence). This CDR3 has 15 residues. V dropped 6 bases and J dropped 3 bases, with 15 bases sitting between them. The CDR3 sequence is CASSIERADYNEQFF. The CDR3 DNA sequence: TGTGCCAGCAGCATTGAGCGGGCCGACTACAATGAGCAGTTCTTC.

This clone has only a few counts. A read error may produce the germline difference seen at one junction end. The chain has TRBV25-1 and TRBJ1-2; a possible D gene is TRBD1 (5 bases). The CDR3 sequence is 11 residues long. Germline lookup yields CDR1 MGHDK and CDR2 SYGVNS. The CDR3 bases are TGTGCCAGCAGTGGAGGACAAGCCAGTTTTTTC. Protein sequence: CASSGGQASFF.

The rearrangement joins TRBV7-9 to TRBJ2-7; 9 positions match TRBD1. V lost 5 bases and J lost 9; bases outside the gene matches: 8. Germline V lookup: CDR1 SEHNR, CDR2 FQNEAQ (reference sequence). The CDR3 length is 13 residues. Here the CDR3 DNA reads TGTGCCAGCAGCGTCGGACAGGGGATGGGGCAGTACGTC. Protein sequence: CASSVGQGMGQYV.

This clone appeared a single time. The CDR3 DNA follows: TGTGCCAGCAGGTTGACACCTAGCACAGATACGCAGTATTTT. This encodes CASRLTPSTDTQYF. This chain links TRBV11-2 with TRBJ2-3; D gene unclear. Germline V gene sequence: CDR1 SGHAT, CDR2 FQNNGV. Between the trimmed V and J ends, which lost 6 bases and 0 bases, there was a span of 10 bases. This CDR3 region has 14 residues.

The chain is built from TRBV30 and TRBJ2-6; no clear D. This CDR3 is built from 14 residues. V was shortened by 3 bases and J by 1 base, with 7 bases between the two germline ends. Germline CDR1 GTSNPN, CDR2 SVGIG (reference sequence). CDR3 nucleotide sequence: TGTGCCTGGAGCCTCCCGTCTGGGGCCAACGTCCTGACTTTC. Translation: CAWSLPSGANVLTF.

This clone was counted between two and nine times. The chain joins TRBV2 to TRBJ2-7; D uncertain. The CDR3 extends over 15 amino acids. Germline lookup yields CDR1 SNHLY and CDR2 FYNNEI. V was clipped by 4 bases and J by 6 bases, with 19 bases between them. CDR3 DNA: TGTGCCAGCAGTGCCTTGCACCTGTCCCGCGCCGAGCAGTACTTC. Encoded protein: CASSALHLSRAEQYF.

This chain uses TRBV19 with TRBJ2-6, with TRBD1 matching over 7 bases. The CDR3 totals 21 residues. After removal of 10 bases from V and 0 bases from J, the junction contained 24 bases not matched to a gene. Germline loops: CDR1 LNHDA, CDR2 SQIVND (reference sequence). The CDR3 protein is CATNSENVAGGANSGANVLTF. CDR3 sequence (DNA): TGTGCCACCAACTCGGAAAACGTTGCAGGGGGAGCAAACTCTGGGGCCAACGTCCTGACTTTC.

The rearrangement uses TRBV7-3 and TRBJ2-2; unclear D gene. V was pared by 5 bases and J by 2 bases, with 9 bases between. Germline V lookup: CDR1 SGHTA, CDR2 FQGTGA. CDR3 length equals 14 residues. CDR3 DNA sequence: TGTGCCAGCAGCCCTCGGAGCAACACCGGGGAGCTGTTTTTT. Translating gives CASSPRSNTGELFF.

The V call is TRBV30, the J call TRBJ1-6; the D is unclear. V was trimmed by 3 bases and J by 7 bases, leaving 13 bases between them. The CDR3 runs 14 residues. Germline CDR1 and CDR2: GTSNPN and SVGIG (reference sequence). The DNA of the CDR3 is TGTGCCTGGAGCCCGGGGAGCACAAATTCACCCCTCCACTTT. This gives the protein CAWSPGSTNSPLHF. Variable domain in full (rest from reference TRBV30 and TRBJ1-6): SQTIHQWPATLVQPVGSPLSLECTVEGTSNPNLYWYRQAAGRGLQLLFYSVGIGQISSEVPQNLSASRPQDRQFILSSKKLLLSDSGFYLCAWSPGSTNSPLHFGNGTRLTVT.

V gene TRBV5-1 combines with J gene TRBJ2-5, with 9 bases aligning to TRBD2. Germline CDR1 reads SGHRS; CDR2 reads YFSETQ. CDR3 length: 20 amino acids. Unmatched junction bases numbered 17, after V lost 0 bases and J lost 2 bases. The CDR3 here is CASSLEASPMRRGGQETQYF. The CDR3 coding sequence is TGCGCCAGCAGCTTGGAAGCCTCACCTATGCGGCGGGGGGGACAAGAGACCCAGTACTTC.

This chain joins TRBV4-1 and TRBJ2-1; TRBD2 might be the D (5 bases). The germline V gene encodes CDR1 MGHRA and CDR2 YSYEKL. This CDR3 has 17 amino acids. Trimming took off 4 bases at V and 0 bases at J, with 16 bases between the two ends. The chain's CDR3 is CASSRGREGSSYNEQFF. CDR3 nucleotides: TGCGCCAGCAGCCGAGGCCGTGAGGGTAGCTCCTACAATGAGCAGTTCTTC.

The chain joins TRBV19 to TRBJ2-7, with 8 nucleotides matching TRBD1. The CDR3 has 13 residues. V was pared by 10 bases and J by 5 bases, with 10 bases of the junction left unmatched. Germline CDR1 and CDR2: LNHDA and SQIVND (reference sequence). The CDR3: CATRDRGVDEQYF. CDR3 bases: TGTGCCACACGCGACAGGGGTGTCGACGAGCAGTACTTC.

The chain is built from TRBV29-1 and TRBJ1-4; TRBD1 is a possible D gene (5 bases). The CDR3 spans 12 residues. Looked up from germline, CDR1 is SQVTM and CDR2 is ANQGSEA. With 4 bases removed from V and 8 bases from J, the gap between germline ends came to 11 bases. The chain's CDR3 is CSVVQGSEKLFF. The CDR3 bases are TGCAGCGTTGTTCAGGGTTCGGAAAAACTGTTTTTT.

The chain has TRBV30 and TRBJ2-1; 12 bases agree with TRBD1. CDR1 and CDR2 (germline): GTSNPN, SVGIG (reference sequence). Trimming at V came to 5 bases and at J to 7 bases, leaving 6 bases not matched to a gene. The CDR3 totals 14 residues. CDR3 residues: CAWSRDRGLNEQFF. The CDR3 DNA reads TGTGCCTGGTCCCGGGACAGGGGGCTGAATGAGCAGTTCTTC.

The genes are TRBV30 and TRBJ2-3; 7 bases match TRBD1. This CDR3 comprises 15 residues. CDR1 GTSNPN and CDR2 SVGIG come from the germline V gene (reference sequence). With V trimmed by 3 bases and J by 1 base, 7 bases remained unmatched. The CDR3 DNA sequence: TGTGCCTGGAGCCCCTGGCAGGGGGGCACAGATACGCAGTATTTT. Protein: CAWSPWQGGTDTQYF. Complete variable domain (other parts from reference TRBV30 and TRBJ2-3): SQTIHQWPATLVQPVGSPLSLECTVEGTSNPNLYWYRQAAGRGLQLLFYSVGIGQISSEVPQNLSASRPQDRQFILSSKKLLLSDSGFYLCAWSPWQGGTDTQYFGPGTRLTVL.

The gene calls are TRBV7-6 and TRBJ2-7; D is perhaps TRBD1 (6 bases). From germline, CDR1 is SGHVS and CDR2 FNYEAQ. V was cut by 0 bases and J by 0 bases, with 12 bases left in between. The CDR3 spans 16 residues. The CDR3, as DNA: TGTGCCAGCAGCTTAGCCTGGACAGCGAGCTCCTACGAGCAGTACGTC. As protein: CASSLAWTASSYEQYV.

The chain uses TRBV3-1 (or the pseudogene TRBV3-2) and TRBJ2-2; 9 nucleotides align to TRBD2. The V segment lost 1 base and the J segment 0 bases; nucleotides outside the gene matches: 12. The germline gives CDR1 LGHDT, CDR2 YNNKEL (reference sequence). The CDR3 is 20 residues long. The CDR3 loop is CASSQGGLAGTIANTGELFF. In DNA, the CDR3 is TGTGCCAGCAGCCAAGGAGGGCTAGCGGGGACTATAGCGAACACCGGGGAGCTGTTTTTT.

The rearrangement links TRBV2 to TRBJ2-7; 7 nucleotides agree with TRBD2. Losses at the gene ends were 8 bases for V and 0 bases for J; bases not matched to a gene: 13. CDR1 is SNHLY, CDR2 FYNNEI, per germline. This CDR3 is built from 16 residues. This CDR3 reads CASRPPLSGDSYEQYF. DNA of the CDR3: TGTGCCAGCCGTCCCCCCCTCAGCGGGGACTCCTACGAGCAGTACTTC.

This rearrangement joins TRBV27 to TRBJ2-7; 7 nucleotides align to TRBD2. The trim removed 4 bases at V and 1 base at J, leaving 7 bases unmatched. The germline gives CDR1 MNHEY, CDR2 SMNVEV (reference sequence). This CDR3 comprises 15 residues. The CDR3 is CASSSQTSFSYEQYF. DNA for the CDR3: TGTGCCAGCAGTTCGCAGACTAGCTTTTCCTACGAGCAGTACTTC.

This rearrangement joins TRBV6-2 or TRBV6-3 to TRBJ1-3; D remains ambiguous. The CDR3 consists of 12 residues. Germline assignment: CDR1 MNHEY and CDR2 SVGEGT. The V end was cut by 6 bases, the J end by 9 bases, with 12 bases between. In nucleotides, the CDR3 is TGTGCCAGCAGCGAACGTAGGAGCACCATATATTTT. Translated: CASSERRSTIYF.

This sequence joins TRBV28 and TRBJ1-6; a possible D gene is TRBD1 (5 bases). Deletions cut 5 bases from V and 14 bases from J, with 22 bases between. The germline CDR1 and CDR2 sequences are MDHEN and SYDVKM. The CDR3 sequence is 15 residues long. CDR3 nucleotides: TGTGCCAGCAGTACACCGGGAGGCCAGGGATCGACCCTCCACTTT. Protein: CASSTPGGQGSTLHF.

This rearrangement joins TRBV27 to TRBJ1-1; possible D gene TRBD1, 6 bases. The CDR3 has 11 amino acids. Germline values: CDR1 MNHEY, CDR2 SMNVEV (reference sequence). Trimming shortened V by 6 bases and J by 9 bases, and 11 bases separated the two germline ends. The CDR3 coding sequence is TGTGCCAGCAGGCAGGGGACTAAAGCTTTCTTT. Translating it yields CASRQGTKAFF.

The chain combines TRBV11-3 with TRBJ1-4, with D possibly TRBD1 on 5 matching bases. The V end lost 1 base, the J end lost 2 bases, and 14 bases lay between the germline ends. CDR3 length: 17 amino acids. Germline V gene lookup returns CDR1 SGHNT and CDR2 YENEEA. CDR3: CASSLGGPGATNEKLFF. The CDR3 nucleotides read TGTGCCAGCAGCTTAGGGGGCCCGGGAGCTACTAATGAAAAACTGTTTTTT.

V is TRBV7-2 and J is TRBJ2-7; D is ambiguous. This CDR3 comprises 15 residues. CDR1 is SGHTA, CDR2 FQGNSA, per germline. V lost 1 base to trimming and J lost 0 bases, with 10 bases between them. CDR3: CASSLDPGSSYEQYV. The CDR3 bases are TGTGCCAGCAGCTTAGACCCAGGTAGCTCCTACGAGCAGTACGTC.

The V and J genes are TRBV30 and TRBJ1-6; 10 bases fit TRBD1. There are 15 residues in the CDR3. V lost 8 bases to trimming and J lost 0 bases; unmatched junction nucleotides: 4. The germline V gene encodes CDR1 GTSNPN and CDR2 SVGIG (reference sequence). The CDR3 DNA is TGTGCCGGGACAGGGGTGAGCTCCTATAATTCACCCCTCCACTTT. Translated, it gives CAGTGVSSYNSPLHF.

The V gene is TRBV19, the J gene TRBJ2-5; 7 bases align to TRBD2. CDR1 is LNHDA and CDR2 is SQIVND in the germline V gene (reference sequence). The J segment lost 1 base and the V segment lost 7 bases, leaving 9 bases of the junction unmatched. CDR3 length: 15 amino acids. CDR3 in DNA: TGTGCCAGTAATTTGGCGGGGGACCCCCAAGAGACCCAGTACTTC. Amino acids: CASNLAGDPQETQYF.

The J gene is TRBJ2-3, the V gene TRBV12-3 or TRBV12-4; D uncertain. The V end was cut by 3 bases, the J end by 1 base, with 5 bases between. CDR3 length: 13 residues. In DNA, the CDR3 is TGTGCCAGCAGTTTTATTGGCACAGATACGCAGTATTTT. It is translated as CASSFIGTDTQYF.

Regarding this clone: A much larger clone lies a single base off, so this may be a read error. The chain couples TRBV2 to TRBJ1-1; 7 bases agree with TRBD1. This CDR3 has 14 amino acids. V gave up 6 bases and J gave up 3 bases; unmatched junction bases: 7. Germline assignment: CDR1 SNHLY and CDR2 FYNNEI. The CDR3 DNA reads TGTGCCAGCAGCATAAACAGGGGAGACACTGAAGCTTTCTTT. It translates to CASSINRGDTEAFF.